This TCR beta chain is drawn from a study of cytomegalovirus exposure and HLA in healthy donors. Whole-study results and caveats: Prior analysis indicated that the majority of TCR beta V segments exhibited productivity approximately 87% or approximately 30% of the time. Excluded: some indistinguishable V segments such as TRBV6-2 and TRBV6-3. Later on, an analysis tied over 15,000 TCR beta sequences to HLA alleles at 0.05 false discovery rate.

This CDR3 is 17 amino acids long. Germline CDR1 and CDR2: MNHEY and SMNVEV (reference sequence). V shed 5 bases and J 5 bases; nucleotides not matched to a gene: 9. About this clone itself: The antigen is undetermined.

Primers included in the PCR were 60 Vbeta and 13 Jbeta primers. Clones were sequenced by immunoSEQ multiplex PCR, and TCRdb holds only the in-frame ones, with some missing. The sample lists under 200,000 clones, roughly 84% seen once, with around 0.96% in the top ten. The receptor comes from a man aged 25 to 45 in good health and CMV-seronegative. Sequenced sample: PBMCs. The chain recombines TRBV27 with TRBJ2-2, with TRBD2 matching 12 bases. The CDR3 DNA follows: TGTGCCAGCAGTCACACTCTAGCGGGAGGGAGGACCGGGGAGCTGTTTTTT. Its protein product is CASSHTLAGGRTGELFF.